A single sample gave rise to the 32 T cell receptor beta chains below, sequenced in a study of follicular helper T cells after annual influenza vaccination. The protocol was immunoSEQ multiplex PCR, while the TCRdb copy is restricted to in-frame clones and leaves out a portion. This sample has over 8,000 clones; around four fifths occur once, and the top ten carry more than 3%. Time point here: 2014-2015 season, pre-vaccination. The specimen was CXCR5+ CD38- circulating T follicular helper cells from blood, collected on the day of influenza vaccination. Subset defined: circulating Tfh, non-naive CD4+CXCR5+PD-1+ (ICOS+CD38+ or ICOS-CD38-). Receptors originate from an adult who received the influenza vaccine.

The rearrangement joins TRBV14 to TRBJ2-3, with TRBD1 as a possible D gene (5 bases). Germline CDR1 reads SGHDN; CDR2 reads FVKESK. Trimming took off 0 bases at V and 5 bases at J, with 15 bases between the two ends. The CDR3 runs to 16 residues. The CDR3 DNA reads as TGTGCCAGCAGCCAAGATCCAGGGTTAACGAGAGATACGCAGTATTTT. This codes for CASSQDPGLTRDTQYF.

This chain joins TRBV19 and TRBJ2-5; tentatively, D is TRBD1 (7 bases). Germline lookup yields CDR1 LNHDA and CDR2 SQIVND (reference sequence). The CDR3 spans 14 residues. V was trimmed by 5 bases and J by 3 bases, leaving 13 bases between them. Written as DNA, the CDR3 is TGTGCCAGTAGTGGGGGGACAGTAAAAGAGACCCAGTACTTC. It encodes CASSGGTVKETQYF.

This clone has only one observation. This chain uses TRBV5-8 with TRBJ2-3, with TRBD2 matching 7 bases. This CDR3 region has 16 residues. V was clipped by 4 bases and J by 6 bases; unmatched bases: 14. The V gene's germline CDR1 is SGHTS and CDR2 YDEGEE. DNA of the CDR3: TGTGCCAGCAGCAGCGGGACGGGATCGCTAGGCGATACGCAGTATTTT. Translating it yields CASSSGTGSLGDTQYF.

V is TRBV19 and J is TRBJ2-1; no firm D call. The CDR3 totals 13 residues. The V end lost 6 bases, the J end lost 8 bases, and 14 bases lay between the germline ends. The V gene's germline CDR1 is LNHDA and CDR2 SQIVND (reference sequence). Here the CDR3 DNA reads TGTGCCAGTAGGCGACCTAATGTCGATGAGCAGTTCTTC. Translating gives CASRRPNVDEQFF.

The chain carries TRBV28 and TRBJ2-7; D unclear. V lost 6 bases and J 4 bases, leaving 10 bases between the germline ends. CDR3 length: 12 residues. Germline V gene lookup returns CDR1 MDHEN and CDR2 SYDVKM. CDR3 coding DNA: TGTGCCAGCAGCCGAAATAAGTACGAGCAGTACTTC. Its translation: CASSRNKYEQYF.

This chain connects TRBV2 to TRBJ2-3; TRBD1 matches 7 bases. CDR3 length equals 13 residues. The ends lost 7 bases at V and 3 bases at J; junction bases unmatched: 4. Germline loops: CDR1 SNHLY, CDR2 FYNNEI. The CDR3 nucleotides are TGTGCCAGCATGGCAGGGGGAACAGATACGCAGTATTTT. Residues: CASMAGGTDTQYF.

This rearrangement joins TRBV18 to TRBJ2-3; D is uncertain. Germline CDR1 is KGHSH and CDR2 is LQKENI. The CDR3 has 13 amino acids. The V end lost 6 bases, the J end lost 3 bases, and 10 bases lay between the germline ends. The CDR3 DNA sequence: TGTGCCAGCTCCCGTGGCGATACAGATACGCAGTATTTT. It yields the protein CASSRGDTDTQYF. Supplemented by reference TRBV18 and TRBJ2-3, the full variable domain reads NAGVMQNPRHLVRRRGQEARLRCSPMKGHSHVYWYRQLPEEGLKFMVYLQKENIIDESGMPKERFSAEFPKEGPSILRIQQVVRGDSAAYFCASSRGDTDTQYFGPGTRLTVL.

The chain employs TRBV19 and TRBJ2-3, with 7 bases matching TRBD1. This CDR3 has 13 amino acids. The germline gives CDR1 LNHDA, CDR2 SQIVND (reference sequence). V lost 6 bases and J lost 3; bases outside the gene matches: 3. Here the CDR3 reads CASSAQGTDTQYF. As DNA, the CDR3 is TGTGCCAGTAGCGCACAGGGGACAGATACGCAGTATTTT.

The rearrangement joins TRBV28 to TRBJ1-2; TRBD1 agrees at 8 bases. The germline V gene has CDR1 MDHEN and CDR2 SYDVKM. V trimming: 5 bases; J trimming: 4 bases; junction bases outside the gene matches: 0. CDR3 length: 12 residues. The CDR3 protein is CASSDRGYGYTF. CDR3 sequence (DNA): TGTGCCAGCAGTGACAGGGGCTATGGCTACACCTTC.

The chain joins TRBV7-6 to TRBJ2-3; D possibly corresponds to TRBD2 (5 bases). The ends were cut back, 4 bases at V and 0 bases at J, with 11 bases in the middle. The length of the CDR3 is 15 residues. Germline values: CDR1 SGHVS, CDR2 FNYEAQ. The CDR3 here is CASSYGLTSTDTQYF. The CDR3 DNA reads as TGTGCCAGCAGCTACGGACTGACTAGCACAGATACGCAGTATTTT. The whole variable domain, filled in from reference TRBV7-6 and TRBJ2-3, reads GAGVSQSPRYKVTKRGQDVALRCDPISGHVSLYWYRQALGQGPEFLTYFNYEAQQDKSGLPNDRFSAERPEGSISTLTIQRTEQRDSAMYRCASSYGLTSTDTQYFGPGTRLTVL.

The chain has TRBV7-2 and TRBJ2-2; unclear D gene. CDR3 length equals 15 residues. Trimming stripped 1 base from V and 1 base from J, with 7 bases between. Germline CDR1 is SGHTA and CDR2 is FQGNSA. The CDR3 coding sequence is TGTGCCAGCAGCTTAGGTCTGGGGAACACCGGGGAGCTGTTTTTT. Protein: CASSLGLGNTGELFF.

V gene TRBV7-2 combines with J gene TRBJ2-1, with 13 nucleotides matching TRBD2. Losses at the gene ends were 6 bases for V and 7 bases for J; bases not matched to a gene: 6. The CDR3 consists of 15 residues. The germline gives CDR1 SGHTA, CDR2 FQGNSA. The CDR3 DNA follows: TGTGCCAGCAGTATGAGGACTAGCGGGAGTAATGAGCAGTTCTTC. Protein sequence: CASSMRTSGSNEQFF.

The CDR3 nucleotides are TGTGCCAGCAGCTTAGCCGGAACTAGCACAGATACGCAGTATTTT. Amino acid sequence: CASSLAGTSTDTQYF. The rearrangement joins TRBV7-2 to TRBJ2-3; D gene uncertain. This CDR3 has 15 amino acids. The germline V and J ends were trimmed by 0 bases and 0 bases, with 7 bases remaining between them. From germline, CDR1 is SGHTA and CDR2 FQGNSA.

This clone was counted between two and nine times. This sequence joins TRBV7-9 and TRBJ2-3; no firm D call. The CDR3 is 11 amino acids. V was clipped by 5 bases and J by 4 bases, with 4 bases between them. CDR1 and CDR2 (germline): SEHNR, FQNEAQ (reference sequence). CDR3 region: CASSTADTQYF. CDR3 nucleotide sequence: TGTGCCAGCAGCACCGCAGATACGCAGTATTTT.

This clone was recorded once. J is TRBJ2-3 and V is TRBV7-8; D unclear. Germline assignment: CDR1 SGHVS and CDR2 FQNEAQ. Trimming cost V 0 bases and J 11 bases, with 6 bases left between them. The CDR3 runs to 11 residues. The CDR3 reads CASSLAGQQYF. CDR3 nucleotides: TGTGCCAGCAGCTTAGCCGGTCAGCAGTATTTT.

The chain joins TRBV28 to TRBJ2-3; 9 bases align to TRBD1. V dropped 6 bases and J dropped 15; count of bases not matched to a gene: 28. Germline V lookup: CDR1 MDHEN, CDR2 SYDVKM. There are 18 residues in the CDR3. As DNA, the CDR3 is TGTGCCAGCAGAAAAGGGGCGTTACAGGGGGCACGTTCCTGGCCGGAATATTTT. It is translated as CASRKGALQGARSWPEYF.

J is TRBJ2-1 and V is TRBV5-6; D may correspond to TRBD1 or TRBD2 (5 bases each). CDR3 length: 16 residues. Germline CDR1 reads SGHDT; CDR2 reads YYEEEE. V was shortened by 0 bases and J by 1 base, with 11 bases between the two germline ends. The CDR3 loop is CASSLVGGTSYNEQFF. The CDR3 bases are TGTGCCAGCAGCTTGGTTGGGGGAACATCCTACAATGAGCAGTTCTTC.

J is TRBJ2-7 and V is TRBV30; D perhaps matches TRBD2 (6 bases). V shed 4 bases and J shed 4 bases, with 11 bases lying between them. This CDR3 spans 12 amino acids. Looked up from germline, CDR1 is GTSNPN and CDR2 is SVGIG (reference sequence). This CDR3 reads CAWTPGRYEQYF. CDR3 sequence (DNA): TGTGCCTGGACCCCGGGGAGGTACGAGCAGTACTTC.

This clone occurred once. The chain employs TRBV5-1 and TRBJ2-5; TRBD1 matches at 9 bases. V was pared by 4 bases and J by 5 bases, with 12 bases of the junction left unmatched. Germline V gene lookup returns CDR1 SGHRS and CDR2 YFSETQ. This CDR3 region has 16 residues. The CDR3 nucleotides read TGCGCCAGCAGCCCCTGGACAGGGGAAAGTTTGGAGACCCAGTACTTC. This translates into CASSPWTGESLETQYF.

This clone appeared a single time. The rearrangement joins TRBV5-6 to TRBJ2-4, with D perhaps matching TRBD1 (6 bases). V lost 0 bases, J lost 1 base, and 11 bases lay in between. The germline gives CDR1 SGHDT, CDR2 YYEEEE. This CDR3 is built from 16 residues. CDR3 nucleotide sequence: TGTGCCAGCAGCTTGGGGCTTCAGGGGGCCAAAAACATTCAGTACTTC. Protein: CASSLGLQGAKNIQYF.

The genes are TRBV15 and TRBJ2-3; D call uncertain. Germline CDR1 LNHNV, CDR2 YYDKDF (reference sequence). V was shortened by 3 bases and J by 6 bases, with 10 bases between the two germline ends. This CDR3 region has 13 residues. CDR3 DNA sequence: TGTGCCACCAGCAGGCCCTACCCTGATACGCAGTATTTT. Protein sequence: CATSRPYPDTQYF.

The V and J genes are TRBV18 and TRBJ1-1; possibly TRBD1 for D (6 bases). V lost 0 bases and J 4 bases, leaving 15 bases between the germline ends. The length of the CDR3 is 16 residues. Germline V gives CDR1 KGHSH, CDR2 LQKENI. As DNA, the CDR3 is TGTGCCAGCTCACCACCCGCAATGGGGGCTAGCACTGAAGCTTTCTTT. Protein sequence: CASSPPAMGASTEAFF.

The chain recombines TRBV9 with TRBJ2-3; D gene unclear. CDR1 and CDR2 from the germline V gene are SGDLS and YYNGEE. The CDR3 is 14 amino acids. The V end lost 3 bases, the J end lost 2 bases, and 10 bases lay between the germline ends. CDR3 coding DNA: TGTGCCAGCAGCGCCGTCCAGGTCACAGATACGCAGTATTTT. Protein sequence: CASSAVQVTDTQYF. The entire variable domain, with the rest obtained from reference TRBV9 and TRBJ2-3, is as follows: DSGVTQTPKHLITATGQRVTLRCSPRSGDLSVYWYQQSLDQGLQFLIQYYNGEERAKGNILERFSAQQFPDLHSELNLSSLELGDSALYFCASSAVQVTDTQYFGPGTRLTVL.

The chain has TRBV7-2 and TRBJ2-7, with D perhaps assigned TRBD1 or TRBD2 (5 bases each). CDR1 is SGHTA and CDR2 is FQGNSA in the germline V gene. Trimming shortened V by 7 bases and J by 6 bases, and 19 bases separated the two germline ends. CDR3 length equals 14 residues. The CDR3 DNA sequence: TGTGCCAGCACCCCCACGGGACCCCAGCGCGAGCAGTACTTC. This gives the protein CASTPTGPQREQYF.

The chain uses TRBV11-2 and TRBJ1-2, with TRBD1 matching 7 bases. The CDR3 runs 13 residues. CDR1 is SGHAT, CDR2 FQNNGV, per germline. Trimming removed 5 bases from V and 5 bases from J; junction bases left unmatched: 5. CDR3 coding DNA: TGTGCCAGCAGCCAGGACAGGTCGTATGGCTACACCTTC. This sequence encodes CASSQDRSYGYTF.

The chain employs TRBV5-1 and TRBJ2-3; TRBD2 matches 8 bases. The CDR3 runs 19 residues. J was trimmed by 2 bases and V by 2 bases; bases with no gene match: 16. Germline loops: CDR1 SGHRS, CDR2 YFSETQ. CDR3 sequence reads: CASSLRMRTGTSLTDTQYF. The CDR3 nucleotides are TGCGCCAGCAGCTTACGAATGCGGACCGGGACTAGTCTCACAGATACGCAGTATTTT. The entire variable domain, with the rest obtained from reference TRBV5-1 and TRBJ2-3, is as follows: KAGVTQTPRYLIKTRGQQVTLSCSPISGHRSVSWYQQTPGQGLQFLFEYFSETQRNKGNFPGRFSGRQFSNSRSEMNVSTLELGDSALYLCASSLRMRTGTSLTDTQYFGPGTRLTVL.

This clone was detected a few times. The V gene is TRBV9, the J gene TRBJ1-2, with D unclear. Germline V gene lookup returns CDR1 SGDLS and CDR2 YYNGEE. The V end lost 6 bases, the J end lost 6 bases, and 12 bases lay between the germline ends. The CDR3 has 12 amino acids. This chain's CDR3 is CASTASGDGYTF. In nucleotides, the CDR3 is TGTGCCAGCACCGCGAGCGGGGATGGCTACACCTTC. Based on the CDR3 plus reference TRBV9 and TRBJ1-2, the full variable domain is DSGVTQTPKHLITATGQRVTLRCSPRSGDLSVYWYQQSLDQGLQFLIQYYNGEERAKGNILERFSAQQFPDLHSELNLSSLELGDSALYFCASTASGDGYTFGSGTRLTVV.

This clone was seen a handful of times. The chain has TRBV5-1 and TRBJ2-7; TRBD1 might be the D (6 bases). Looked up from germline, CDR1 is SGHRS and CDR2 is YFSETQ. The CDR3 is 13 residues long. V lost 2 bases, J lost 3 bases, and 9 bases lay in between. For the CDR3, the DNA is TGCGCCAGCAGCTTCACAGGGCTCTACGAGCAGTACTTC. It yields the protein CASSFTGLYEQYF.

The J gene is TRBJ1-1, the V gene TRBV29-1; tentatively, D is TRBD1 (6 bases). The CDR3 spans 13 residues. Per germline, CDR1 SQVTM and CDR2 ANQGSEA. V lost 4 bases, J lost 5 bases, and 14 bases lay in between. The CDR3 loop is CSVAQGLYTEAFF. The CDR3 DNA reads TGCAGCGTTGCACAGGGCCTGTATACTGAAGCTTTCTTT.

This clone was picked up a small number of times. The genes are TRBV28 and TRBJ1-2, with 9 nucleotides matching TRBD1. Trimming took 4 bases from V and 8 from J; bases not matched to a gene: 14. CDR3 length: 16 residues. Germline V CDR1 and CDR2: MDHEN, SYDVKM. This chain's CDR3 is CASSSSGTGTTEGYTF. CDR3 coding DNA: TGTGCCAGCAGTTCGTCCGGGACAGGGACGACGGAGGGCTACACCTTC.

This clone has only a few counts. The gene calls are TRBV10-3 and TRBJ2-2; 8 bases are a match to TRBD1. V was pared by 4 bases and J by 6 bases, with 10 bases of the junction left unmatched. The CDR3 extends over 16 amino acids. Germline loops: CDR1 ENHRY, CDR2 SYGVKD. CDR3 sequence: CAISAVDRDFAGELFF. CDR3 nucleotide sequence: TGTGCCATCAGTGCTGTGGACAGGGACTTCGCCGGGGAGCTGTTTTTT.

The rearrangement joins TRBV11-3 to TRBJ2-2; D is perhaps TRBD2 (5 bases). The CDR3 has 14 amino acids. V lost 3 bases, J lost 3 bases, and 8 bases lay in between. Germline loops: CDR1 SGHNT, CDR2 YENEEA. CDR3 sequence (DNA): TGTGCCAGCAGCTTCGGACTCGACACCGGGGAGCTGTTTTTT. Protein: CASSFGLDTGELFF.